The T cell receptor beta chain under discussion was sequenced for a study of T cell repertoires and HLA-DP antigens. For this clone: Its antigen is undetermined.

Germline V gene data show CDR1 as SGHAT and CDR2 as FQDESV (reference sequence). The ends were cut back, 2 bases at V and 3 bases at J, with 11 bases in the middle. The CDR3 totals 14 residues. The table came from immunoSEQ multiplex PCR; TCRdb's copy has only in-frame clones and leaves some out. This sample has 85,000 to 90,000 clones, with approximately 86% found just once. This receptor was obtained from a man aged 45-65 years in good health and CMV-seronegative. The V gene is TRBV11-1, the J gene TRBJ2-7, with a possible D match to TRBD2 (5 bases). Sequencing used CD4+ T cells from PBMCs. The CDR3 loop is CASSLYAGGYEQYF. CDR3 DNA: TGTGCCAGCAGCTTATATGCGGGTGGCTACGAGCAGTACTTC.